Shown below are 21 T cell receptor beta chains from a single sample sequenced in a study of shared T cell receptors in the human thymus. The protocol was immunoSEQ multiplex PCR, while the TCRdb copy is restricted to in-frame clones and leaves out a portion. The table lists some 660,000 clones, approximately 87% of them singletons, with 0.0094% in the top ten. The same data also went into a second study, on human thymus T cells.

Sequenced input: thymocytes. Receptors originate from a boy in the first two years of life with a congenital heart defect.

This chain joins TRBV28 and TRBJ2-5; the match to TRBD1 covers 10 bases. The V and J ends lost 6 bases and 4 bases, in that order; junction bases with no gene match: 8. Germline CDR1 MDHEN, CDR2 SYDVKM. The CDR3 contains 15 residues. CDR3 loop: CASRSWDRGIETQYF. CDR3 DNA sequence: TGTGCCAGCAGATCATGGGACAGGGGCATAGAGACCCAGTACTTC. The full variable domain, with the rest looked up from reference TRBV28 and TRBJ2-5, is DVKVTQSSRYLVKRTGEKVFLECVQDMDHENMFWYRQDPGLGLRLIYFSYDVKMKEKGDIPEGYSVSREKKERFSLILESASTNQTSMYLCASRSWDRGIETQYFGPGTRLLVL.

V gene TRBV15 combines with J gene TRBJ2-7; 8 bases are shared with TRBD1. Looked up from germline, CDR1 is LNHNV and CDR2 is YYDKDF (reference sequence). V lost 2 bases, J lost 3 bases, and 9 bases stayed unmatched. This CDR3 is 16 amino acids long. DNA of the CDR3: TGTGCCACCAGCAGACTCATCCGGGACAGGCACTACGAGCAGTACTTC. This encodes CATSRLIRDRHYEQYF.

The count of this clone is one. The chain links TRBV14 to TRBJ1-1, with a tentative D call TRBD1 (5 bases). The CDR3 sequence is 14 residues long. Germline V CDR1 and CDR2: SGHDN, FVKESK. V lost 1 base to trimming and J lost 4 bases, with 10 bases between them. In DNA form, the CDR3 reads TGTGCCAGCAGCCAAGGGATCCAGGGCACTGAAGCTTTCTTT. Amino acids: CASSQGIQGTEAFF. Looking up the rest from reference TRBV14 and TRBJ1-1 gives the full variable domain: EAGVTQFPSHSVIEKGQTVTLRCDPISGHDNLYWYRRVMGKEIKFLLHFVKESKQDESGMPNNRFLAERTGGTYSTLKVQPAELEDSGVYFCASSQGIQGTEAFFGQGTRLTVV.

This clone has a single count. The V gene is TRBV5-1, the J gene TRBJ2-1; the match to TRBD1 covers 9 bases. The CDR3 consists of 17 residues. Trimming cost V 6 bases and J 10 bases; bases outside gene matches: 20. Germline-derived CDR1 and CDR2 are SGHRS and YFSETQ. This chain's CDR3 is CASTETGGAQGATEQFF. CDR3 sequence (DNA): TGCGCCAGCACCGAGACAGGGGGTGCGCAAGGGGCAACGGAGCAGTTCTTC.

This rearrangement joins TRBV28 to TRBJ1-5; D remains unclear. Deletions cut 3 bases from V and 7 bases from J, with 22 bases between. Germline CDR1 MDHEN, CDR2 SYDVKM. The CDR3 length is 17 residues. The CDR3 spells CASSFPLRRVEGQPQHF. CDR3 nucleotides: TGTGCCAGCAGTTTTCCGCTGCGTCGGGTAGAGGGACAGCCCCAGCATTTT.

This sequence joins TRBV5-1 and TRBJ2-7; D call uncertain. The germline V and J ends were trimmed by 0 bases and 6 bases, with 22 bases remaining between them. The CDR3 spans 17 residues. CDR1 is SGHRS, CDR2 YFSETQ, per germline. CDR3 region: CASSLGIQQYAFREQYF. CDR3 nucleotide sequence: TGCGCCAGCAGCTTGGGAATCCAACAGTATGCCTTCCGCGAGCAGTACTTC.

The DNA for the CDR3 is TGTGCCAGCAGCTTAGACAGGGGGATCTATGGCTACACCTTC. Its protein product is CASSLDRGIYGYTF. V usage is TRBV11-2 and J usage is TRBJ1-2, with TRBD1 identical over 7 bases. This CDR3 comprises 14 residues. From germline, CDR1 is SGHAT and CDR2 FQNNGV. With 0 bases clipped from V and 4 bases from J, the junction kept 2 bases outside the gene matches.

The J gene is TRBJ2-3, the V gene TRBV27; perhaps TRBD2 as D (6 bases). V gave up 8 bases and J gave up 6 bases, with 18 bases separating them. CDR3 size: 14 residues. The germline gives CDR1 MNHEY, CDR2 SMNVEV (reference sequence). The CDR3 nucleotides are TGTGCCAGCTGGGATAGCGGAGGACGGGATACGCAGTATTTT. As protein: CASWDSGGRDTQYF.

The chain links TRBV6-6 to TRBJ1-4; D perhaps matches TRBD1 (5 bases). Per germline, CDR1 MNHNY and CDR2 SVGAGI (reference sequence). The CDR3 consists of 15 residues. The V end was cut by 5 bases, the J end by 5 bases, with 15 bases between. DNA for the CDR3: TGTGCCAGCAGTCCCCTTCCGCAGGGAAATGAAAAACTGTTTTTT. As protein: CASSPLPQGNEKLFF.

A word on this clone: Other DNA variants within this sample encode the same CDR3. This sequence joins TRBV25-1 and TRBJ2-7, with a possible D match to TRBD1 (5 bases). Germline V CDR1 and CDR2: MGHDK, SYGVNS. This CDR3 is built from 14 residues. V was clipped by 3 bases and J by 3 bases, with 12 bases between them. CDR3 DNA sequence: TGTGCCAGCAGTGAGAACTTTAGGGGCTACGAGCAGTACTTC. Translation gives CASSENFRGYEQYF.

The chain has TRBV10-1 and TRBJ2-2; the match to TRBD1 covers 8 bases. This CDR3 is 13 amino acids long. The J segment lost 6 bases and the V segment lost 5 bases, leaving 2 bases of the junction unmatched. Looked up from germline, CDR1 is WNHNN and CDR2 is SYGVQD (reference sequence). CDR3 sequence (DNA): TGCGCCAGCAGTCCACAGGGGGCCGGGGAGCTGTTTTTT. Translation gives CASSPQGAGELFF.

With respect to this clone: One junction end does not reproduce the germline sequence, and a read error may be involved. The chain uses TRBV6-8 and TRBJ1-2, with D tentatively TRBD1 (5 bases). The CDR3 runs 15 residues. The germline CDR1 and CDR2 sequences are MNHGY and SAAAGT. Here the CDR3 reads CASRLDSDLNYCYTF. The CDR3 nucleotides read TGTGCCAGCAGGTTAGACAGCGACCTTAACTATTGCTACACCTTC.

The chain is built from TRBV5-4 and TRBJ2-7, with 7 bases matching TRBD1. This CDR3 spans 15 amino acids. The germline V gene encodes CDR1 SGHNT and CDR2 YYREEE (reference sequence). The V segment lost 5 bases and the J segment 1 base; nucleotides outside the gene matches: 9. The CDR3 DNA reads TGTGCCAGCAGAAACACCCACAGGGGTTCCTACGAGCAGTACTTC. This encodes CASRNTHRGSYEQYF. Supplemented by reference TRBV5-4 and TRBJ2-7, the full variable domain reads ETGVTQSPTHLIKTRGQQVTLRCSSQSGHNTVSWYQQALGQGPQFIFQYYREEENGRGNFPPRFSGLQFPNYSSELNVNALELDDSALYLCASRNTHRGSYEQYFGPGTRLTVT.

V gene TRBV6-5 combines with J gene TRBJ2-1, with 8 bases that match TRBD1. Germline V gene data show CDR1 as MNHEY and CDR2 as SVGAGI. V dropped 2 bases and J dropped 10; count of bases not matched to a gene: 13. The length of the CDR3 is 16 residues. The CDR3 region is CASSYGPSGQGREQFF. CDR3 nucleotides: TGTGCCAGCAGTTACGGGCCCTCCGGACAGGGTCGGGAGCAGTTCTTC.

The rearrangement joins TRBV19 to TRBJ1-4, with a tentative D call TRBD1 (6 bases). This CDR3 contains 14 residues. The germline V gene encodes CDR1 LNHDA and CDR2 SQIVND (reference sequence). Trimming shortened V by 3 bases and J by 4 bases, and 9 bases separated the two germline ends. In nucleotides, the CDR3 is TGTGCCAGTAGTATCACAGGGAGTAATGAAAAACTGTTTTTT. Amino acid sequence: CASSITGSNEKLFF.

The CDR3 protein is CASTKGLPGLVGYTF. The CDR3 coding sequence is TGTGCCAGCACTAAAGGCCTACCTGGACTGGTTGGCTACACCTTC. The chain couples TRBV6-5 to TRBJ1-2, with D unresolved. V was clipped by 7 bases and J by 7 bases, with 22 bases between them. The CDR3 loop spans 15 amino acids. The germline CDR1 and CDR2 sequences are MNHEY and SVGAGI.

The chain has TRBV6-5 and TRBJ1-4, with 9 bases that match TRBD1. The germline V gene has CDR1 MNHEY and CDR2 SVGAGI. This CDR3 contains 15 residues. V shed 0 bases and J 8 bases; nucleotides not matched to a gene: 4. The CDR3 DNA sequence: TGTGCCAGCAGTTACTCGAAGGACAGGGGCGAAAAACTGTTTTTT. Translating gives CASSYSKDRGEKLFF.

This chain uses TRBV28 with TRBJ1-4; 8 bases match TRBD1. In germline, CDR1 is MDHEN, CDR2 SYDVKM. Trimming removed 4 bases from V and 5 bases from J; junction bases left unmatched: 6. This CDR3 region has 15 residues. DNA of the CDR3: TGTGCCAGCAGTTCACAGGGGGGACGAAATGAAAAACTGTTTTTT. Translating it yields CASSSQGGRNEKLFF.

The V call is TRBV7-9, the J call TRBJ1-6, with 7 nucleotides matching TRBD1. This CDR3 has 12 residues. Germline V CDR1 and CDR2: SEHNR, FQNEAQ (reference sequence). The trim removed 6 bases at V and 14 bases at J, leaving 7 bases unmatched. This CDR3 is CASRILGQSLHF. CDR3 nucleotide sequence: TGTGCCAGCAGGATACTGGGACAGTCCCTCCACTTT.

The chain couples TRBV6-6 to TRBJ2-1; 8 bases line up with TRBD1. The CDR3 length is 16 residues. The trim removed 2 bases at V and 2 bases at J, leaving 5 bases unmatched. Germline lookup yields CDR1 MNHNY and CDR2 SVGAGI (reference sequence). The CDR3 sequence is CASSYGRDRTYNEQFF. CDR3 nucleotides: TGTGCCAGCAGTTACGGACGGGACAGGACCTACAATGAGCAGTTCTTC.

A single count supports this clone. This chain uses TRBV4-3 with TRBJ2-7; tentatively, D is TRBD1 (5 bases). The germline CDR1 and CDR2 sequences are LGHNA and YSLEER. This CDR3 has 15 amino acids. Trimming removed 0 bases at V and 2 bases at J, with 11 bases between. The CDR3 sequence: CASSQETAQTYEQYF. In DNA form, the CDR3 reads TGCGCCAGCAGCCAAGAGACAGCCCAAACCTACGAGCAGTACTTC.